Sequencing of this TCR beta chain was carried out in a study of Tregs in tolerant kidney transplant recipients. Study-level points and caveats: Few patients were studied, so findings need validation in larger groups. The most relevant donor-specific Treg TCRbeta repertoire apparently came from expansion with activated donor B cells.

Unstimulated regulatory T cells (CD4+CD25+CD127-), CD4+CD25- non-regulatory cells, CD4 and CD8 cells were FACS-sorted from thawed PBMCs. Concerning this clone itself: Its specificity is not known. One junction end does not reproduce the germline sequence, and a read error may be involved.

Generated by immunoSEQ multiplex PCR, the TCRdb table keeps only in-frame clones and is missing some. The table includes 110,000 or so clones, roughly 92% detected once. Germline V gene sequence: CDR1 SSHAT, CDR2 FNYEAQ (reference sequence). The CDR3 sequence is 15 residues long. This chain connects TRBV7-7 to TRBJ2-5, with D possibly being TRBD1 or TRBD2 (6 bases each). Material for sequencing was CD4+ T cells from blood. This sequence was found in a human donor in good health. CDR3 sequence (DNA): TGTGCTAGCAGCGAGACCCGAGGGGGGCAAGAGACCCAGTACTTC. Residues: CASSETRGGQETQYF.